This TCR beta chain was recovered during a study of T cell clonality in common variable immunodeficiency. General study results and limits: Patient heterogeneity in the CVID cohort limited correlations between repertoire features and clinical complications. Fewer deletions and N-nucleotide insertions were reportedly seen in common variable immunodeficiency TCR beta sequences.

This clone was counted at least ten times. Antigen unknown. The read gets to within 3 residues of the CDR3 end, and the germline J gene fills in the rest. Using immunoSEQ multiplex PCR, the repertoire was profiled, and TCRdb retains in-frame clones only, with some absent. The data show 52,000 or so clones, none appearing only once, with 0.65% to 1% held by the ten largest. Germline V gene sequence: CDR1 SGDLS, CDR2 YYNGEE. The CDR3 totals 12 residues. The V and J ends lost 4 bases and 7 bases, in that order; junction bases with no gene match: 2. The TCR sequence derives from a person aged 18 to 75 in good health. Sequencing input: peripheral blood mononuclear cells. The rearrangement links TRBV9 to TRBJ2-1, with 7 bases that match TRBD1. The part of the CDR3 DNA that was read is TGTGCCAGCAGCCTGACAGGGAATGAG. Translating it yields CASSLTGNE. In full, the CDR3 is CASSLTGNEQFF.